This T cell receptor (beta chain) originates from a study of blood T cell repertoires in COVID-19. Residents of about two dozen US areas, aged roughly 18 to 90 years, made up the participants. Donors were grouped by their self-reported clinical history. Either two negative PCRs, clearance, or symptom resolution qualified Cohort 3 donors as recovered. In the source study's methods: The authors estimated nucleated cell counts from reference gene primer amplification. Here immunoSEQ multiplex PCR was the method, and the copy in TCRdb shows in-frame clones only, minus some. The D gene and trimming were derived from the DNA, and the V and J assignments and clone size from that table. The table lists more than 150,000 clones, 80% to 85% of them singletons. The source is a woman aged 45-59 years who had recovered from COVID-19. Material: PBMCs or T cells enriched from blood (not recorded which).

CDR3 sequence reads: CASSTVTGQPGPGNQPQHF. CDR3 DNA: TGTGCCAGCAGCACGGTTACGGGACAGCCCGGTCCCGGCAATCAGCCCCAGCATTTT. The gene calls are TRBV21-1 and TRBJ1-5; the D call of TRBD1 is as the table states it, not checked on the DNA. TRBV21-1 is a recognized pseudogene. The CDR3 contains 19 residues.